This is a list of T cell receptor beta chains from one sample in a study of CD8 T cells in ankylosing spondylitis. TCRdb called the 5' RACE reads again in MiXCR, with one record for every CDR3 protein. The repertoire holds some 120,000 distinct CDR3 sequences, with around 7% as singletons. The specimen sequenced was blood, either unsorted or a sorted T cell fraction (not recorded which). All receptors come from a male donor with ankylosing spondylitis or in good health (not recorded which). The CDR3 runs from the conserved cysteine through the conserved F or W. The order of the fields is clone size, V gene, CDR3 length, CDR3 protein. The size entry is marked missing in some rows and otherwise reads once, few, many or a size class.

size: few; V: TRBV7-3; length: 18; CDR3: CASSLKPRTSGRTDTQYF
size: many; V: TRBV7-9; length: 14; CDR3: CASSETGMNTEAFF
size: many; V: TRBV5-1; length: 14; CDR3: CASSPDRKDTEAFF
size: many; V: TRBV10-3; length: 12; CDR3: CAISEHSGGYTF
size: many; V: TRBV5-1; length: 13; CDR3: CASSLRQRETQYF
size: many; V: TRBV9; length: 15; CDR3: CASSVAGGSYNEQFF
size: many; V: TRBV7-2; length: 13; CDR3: CASSSASGNTIYF
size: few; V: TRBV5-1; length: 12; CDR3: CASRLGVETQYF
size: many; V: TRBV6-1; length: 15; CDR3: CASSLSGGYTDTQYF
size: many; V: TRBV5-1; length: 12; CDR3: CASSLANYGYTF
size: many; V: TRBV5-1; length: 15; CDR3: CASSRTEAGGGELFF
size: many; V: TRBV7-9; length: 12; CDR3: CASAKDRDEQFF
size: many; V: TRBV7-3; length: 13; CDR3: CASSMGDTGELFF
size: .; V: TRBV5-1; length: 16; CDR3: CASSWTSGNPYNEQFF
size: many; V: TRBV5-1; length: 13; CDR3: CASGGQGITEAFF
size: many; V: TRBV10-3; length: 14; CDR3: CAISEQRALYEQYF
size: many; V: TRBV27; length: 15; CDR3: CASSSVGGGNQPQHF
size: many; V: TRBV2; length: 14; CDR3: CATARTLNTGELFF
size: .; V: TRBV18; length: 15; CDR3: CASSPLTGAADTQYF
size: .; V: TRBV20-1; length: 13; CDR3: CSARVVAGSGAFF
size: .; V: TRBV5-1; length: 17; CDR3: CASSLVLGSTTNEKLFF
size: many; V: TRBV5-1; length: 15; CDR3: CASSSHREVTGELFF
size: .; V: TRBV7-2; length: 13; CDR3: CASRLAGAAEQFF
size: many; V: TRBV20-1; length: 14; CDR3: CSARQDRNQETQYF
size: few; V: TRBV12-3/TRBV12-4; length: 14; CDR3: CASSLTSGAYEQYF
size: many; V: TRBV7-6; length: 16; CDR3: CASSLSWNPQEYEQYF
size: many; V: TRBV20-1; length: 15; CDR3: CSPLLNQGGRSPLHF
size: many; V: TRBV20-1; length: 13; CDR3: CSARDQGPNEQFF